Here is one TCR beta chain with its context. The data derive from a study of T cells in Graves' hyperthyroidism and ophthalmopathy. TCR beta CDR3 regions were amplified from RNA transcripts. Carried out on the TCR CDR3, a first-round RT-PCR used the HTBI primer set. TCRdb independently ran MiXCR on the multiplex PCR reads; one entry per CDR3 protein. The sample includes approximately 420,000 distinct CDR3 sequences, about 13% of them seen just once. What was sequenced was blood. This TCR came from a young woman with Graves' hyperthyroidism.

CDR3 amino acids: CATSSVIGRGLYEQYF. The CDR3 DNA reads as TGTGCCACCAGCAGCGTAATTGGGAGAGGACTCTACGAGCAGTACTTC. The V call is TRBV15, the J call TRBJ2-7; possible D gene TRBD2, 5 bases. Per germline, CDR1 LNHNV and CDR2 YYDKDF (reference sequence). CDR3 length: 16 amino acids. V dropped 3 bases and J dropped 3 bases, with 18 bases sitting between them.